A single sample is the source of the 22 T cell receptor beta chains below, sequenced in a study of blood T cell repertoires in COVID-19. Clones were read by immunoSEQ multiplex PCR, and TCRdb kept only the in-frame ones, dropping some. The table records almost 250,000 clones, approximately 85% of them present only once. Sequenced: peripheral blood. All receptors come from a woman older than 75 with COVID-19, enrolled during active disease.

The genes are TRBV12-3 or TRBV12-4 and TRBJ2-3; TRBD1 aligns across 8 bases. Trimming at V came to 6 bases and at J to 7 bases, leaving 6 bases not matched to a gene. This CDR3 has 13 residues. Here the CDR3 DNA reads TGTGCCAGCAGCCTGGACAGGGTTAATACGCAGTATTTT. Its protein is CASSLDRVNTQYF.

This clone was observed a single time. V is TRBV2 and J is TRBJ2-7; TRBD2 matches at 7 bases. After removal of 10 bases from V and 7 bases from J, the junction contained 13 bases not matched to a gene. The germline CDR1 and CDR2 sequences are SNHLY and FYNNEI. The CDR3 covers 13 residues. CDR3 DNA: TGTGCCAAGGGTCTGGCGGGGGTCGCTGAGCAGTACTTC. Its translation: CAKGLAGVAEQYF.

This clone was counted between two and nine times. This sequence joins TRBV4-2 and TRBJ1-4; D remains ambiguous. This CDR3 comprises 15 residues. The germline gives CDR1 LGHNA, CDR2 YNFKEQ. V lost 0 bases and J lost 4, with 9 bases in between. CDR3 nucleotides: TGTGCCAGCAGCCAAGAGCAAGCCGTTAATGAAAAACTGTTTTTT. This codes for CASSQEQAVNEKLFF.

This CDR3 is CASSEFGGNTEAFF. DNA for the CDR3: TGTGCCAGCAGTGAGTTCGGGGGGAACACTGAAGCTTTCTTT. The chain combines TRBV2 with TRBJ1-1; the D gene is possibly TRBD1 (5 bases). The CDR3 contains 14 residues. V dropped 3 bases and J dropped 1 base, with 9 bases sitting between them. Germline V gene data show CDR1 as SNHLY and CDR2 as FYNNEI.

V usage is TRBV4-1 and J usage is TRBJ1-5, with 7 bases identical to TRBD1. The germline V gene has CDR1 MGHRA and CDR2 YSYEKL. The CDR3 consists of 14 residues. The J segment lost 3 bases and the V segment lost 5 bases, leaving 4 bases of the junction unmatched. The CDR3 protein is CASSSGQINQPQHF. The CDR3 coding sequence is TGCGCCAGCAGCTCGGGACAGATCAATCAGCCCCAGCATTTT.

The chain employs TRBV10-2 and TRBJ1-5; D remains ambiguous. This CDR3 is 13 amino acids long. V was pared by 3 bases and J by 4 bases, with 7 bases between. Germline values: CDR1 WSHSY, CDR2 SAAADI. The CDR3 is CASSDGGNQPQHF. DNA for the CDR3: TGCGCCAGCAGTGACGGCGGAAATCAGCCCCAGCATTTT.

On this clone: This specimen includes other DNA sequences encoding the same CDR3. The V call is TRBV7-2, the J call TRBJ2-3, with no clear D. Germline CDR1 is SGHTA and CDR2 is FQGNSA. Trimming stripped 5 bases from V and 5 bases from J, with 8 bases between. This CDR3 has 12 amino acids. The CDR3 spells CASSAQIDTQYF. The CDR3 DNA reads TGTGCCAGCAGCGCCCAGATAGATACGCAGTATTTT.

CDR3 sequence reads: CAISDPGRGGVNEQFF. DNA of the CDR3: TGTGCCATCAGTGATCCGGGGCGGGGGGGCGTTAATGAGCAGTTCTTC. The genes are TRBV10-3 and TRBJ2-1; 9 bases are shared with TRBD2. V gave up 3 bases and J gave up 7 bases; unmatched junction bases: 10. The CDR3 covers 16 residues. Germline CDR1 and CDR2: ENHRY and SYGVKD.

This chain links TRBV20-1 with TRBJ2-7; 11 bases agree with TRBD2. The CDR3 is made up of 15 amino acids. The germline V gene encodes CDR1 DFQATT and CDR2 SNEGSKA (reference sequence). The V segment lost 6 bases and the J segment 3 bases; nucleotides outside the gene matches: 10. The CDR3, as DNA: TGCAGTGCGAGTTCTAGCGGGGGGCCCTTCTACGAGCAGTACTTC. Translated, it gives CSASSSGGPFYEQYF.

This clone has a handful of counts. This chain joins TRBV11-2 and TRBJ1-2, with a tentative D call TRBD1 (6 bases). Trimming took off 5 bases at V and 7 bases at J, with 20 bases between the two ends. The CDR3 length is 15 residues. Per the germline V gene, CDR1 is SGHAT and CDR2 is FQNNGV. This CDR3 reads CASSLDRDMGSGYTF. The DNA of the CDR3 is TGTGCCAGCAGCCTGGACAGAGATATGGGTAGTGGCTACACCTTC.

The chain carries TRBV11-2 and TRBJ1-2; 9 nucleotides match TRBD1. The CDR3 loop spans 15 amino acids. Germline CDR1 reads SGHAT; CDR2 reads FQNNGV. J lost 2 bases, V lost 5 bases, and 6 bases had no gene match. The CDR3 DNA is TGTGCCAGCAGCCCGGGGACAGGGTTAAACTATGGCTACACCTTC. Amino acid sequence: CASSPGTGLNYGYTF.

The chain is built from TRBV24-1 and TRBJ2-3; 7 bases are a match to TRBD1. V shed 3 bases, J shed 3 bases, and the junction held 8 bases outside the gene matches. CDR3 size: 16 residues. Looked up from germline, CDR1 is KGHDR and CDR2 is SFDVKD. CDR3 amino acids: CATSDPARQGTDTQYF. In nucleotides, the CDR3 is TGTGCCACCAGTGATCCTGCCCGACAGGGAACAGATACGCAGTATTTT.

This chain connects TRBV6-6 to TRBJ2-7; 11 bases fit TRBD1. This CDR3 is 14 amino acids long. Per germline, CDR1 MNHNY and CDR2 SVGAGI (reference sequence). Trimming cost V 6 bases and J 4 bases; bases outside gene matches: 5. In DNA, the CDR3 is TGTGCCAGCAGACTCGGACAGGGGGCGTACGAGCAGTACTTC. It yields the protein CASRLGQGAYEQYF.

In this sample, this clone turned up a few times. The chain uses TRBV24-1 and TRBJ1-1; D unresolved. This CDR3 is built from 11 residues. The germline V gene encodes CDR1 KGHDR and CDR2 SFDVKD. Trimming stripped 6 bases from V and 2 bases from J, with 3 bases between. The chain's CDR3 is CATSLNTEAFF. The CDR3 DNA reads TGTGCCACCAGTCTTAACACTGAAGCTTTCTTT.

This clone was picked up one time. The chain uses TRBV5-1 and TRBJ2-3; tentative D call: TRBD2 (6 bases). The CDR3 contains 14 residues. Trimming left V 7 bases short and J 0 bases short, with 12 bases between. Germline lookup yields CDR1 SGHRS and CDR2 YFSETQ. The chain's CDR3 is CASAVGTSTDTQYF. CDR3 bases: TGCGCCAGCGCCGTTGGGACTAGCACAGATACGCAGTATTTT. Using reference TRBV5-1 and TRBJ2-3 for the parts outside the CDR3, the full variable domain is KAGVTQTPRYLIKTRGQQVTLSCSPISGHRSVSWYQQTPGQGLQFLFEYFSETQRNKGNFPGRFSGRQFSNSRSEMNVSTLELGDSALYLCASAVGTSTDTQYFGPGTRLTVL.

This clone was counted a single time. This chain uses TRBV13 with TRBJ2-5; 11 bases are a match to TRBD2. The CDR3 is 16 residues long. Germline CDR1 is PRHDT and CDR2 is FYEKMQ (reference sequence). The J segment lost 1 base and the V segment lost 2 bases, leaving 3 bases of the junction unmatched. The CDR3, as DNA: TGTGCCAGCAGCTTAAACCTAGCGGGGGGCCAAGAGACCCAGTACTTC. Translation: CASSLNLAGGQETQYF.

The chain employs TRBV5-1 and TRBJ2-5; 9 bases match TRBD2. Looked up from germline, CDR1 is SGHRS and CDR2 is YFSETQ. The J segment lost 5 bases and the V segment lost 4 bases, leaving 9 bases of the junction unmatched. The length of the CDR3 is 15 residues. CDR3 protein: CASSQLAGYGETQYF. Written as DNA, the CDR3 is TGCGCCAGCAGCCAGCTAGCGGGGTATGGGGAGACCCAGTACTTC.

The CDR3 here is CASSQDRSGEDYTF. The DNA of the CDR3 is TGTGCCAGCAGCCAAGATAGATCGGGGGAGGACTACACCTTC. V usage is TRBV3-1 (or the pseudogene TRBV3-2) and J usage is TRBJ1-2; D might be TRBD1 (5 bases). Germline V CDR1 and CDR2: LGHDT, YNNKEL (reference sequence). This CDR3 contains 14 residues. Trimming removed 0 bases from V and 10 bases from J, with 15 bases in between.

Only a few counts were recorded for this clone. The chain is built from TRBV19 and TRBJ2-3, with TRBD1 matching over 11 bases. With V trimmed by 0 bases and J by 1 base, 9 bases remained unmatched. This CDR3 contains 19 residues. Germline lookup yields CDR1 LNHDA and CDR2 SQIVND (reference sequence). The CDR3 loop is CASSIDSTGQGARTDTQYF. The CDR3 DNA sequence: TGTGCCAGTAGTATAGATTCTACTGGACAGGGGGCTCGCACAGATACGCAGTATTTT.

The chain has TRBV30 and TRBJ1-1; D is perhaps TRBD1 (5 bases). This CDR3 has 13 residues. Germline V lookup: CDR1 GTSNPN, CDR2 SVGIG (reference sequence). V was cut by 3 bases and J by 3 bases, with 11 bases left in between. DNA for the CDR3: TGTGCCTGGAGCCAGGGTGGGGACACTGAAGCTTTCTTT. Translated, it gives CAWSQGGDTEAFF.

This clone was counted a few times. The rearrangement links TRBV5-4 to TRBJ1-2; possible D gene TRBD1, 5 bases. This CDR3 spans 15 amino acids. V was clipped by 2 bases and J by 1 base, with 12 bases between them. CDR1 is SGHNT, CDR2 YYREEE, per germline (reference sequence). CDR3 nucleotides: TGTGCCAGCAGCTTTTGGCAGGGACTTAACTATGGCTACACCTTC. Its protein is CASSFWQGLNYGYTF.

The V and J genes are TRBV24-1 and TRBJ1-1; TRBD1 matches 7 bases. This CDR3 has 14 amino acids. Germline V lookup: CDR1 KGHDR, CDR2 SFDVKD. Trimming cost V 7 bases and J 1 base; bases outside gene matches: 5. The CDR3 nucleotides are TGTGCCACCAGCAAGGGGGCGGAGAACACTGAAGCTTTCTTT. Translating it yields CATSKGAENTEAFF.